The next 8 T cell receptor beta chains were all read from a single sample in a study of T cells and Merkel cell carcinoma outcomes. Clones were read by immunoSEQ multiplex PCR, and TCRdb kept only the in-frame ones, dropping some. The table records about 19,000 clones, over 75% of them present only once. Sequenced sample: tumor tissue from Merkel cell carcinoma. The receptor set was obtained from a human donor with Merkel cell carcinoma.

The chain recombines TRBV28 with TRBJ1-1; 10 positions match TRBD1. There are 14 residues in the CDR3. Trimming cost V 3 bases and J 7 bases; bases outside gene matches: 5. Germline V CDR1 and CDR2: MDHEN, SYDVKM. The CDR3 coding sequence is TGTGCCAGCAGTTTCCGGACAGGGGGGTATGAAGCTTTCTTT. Encoded protein: CASSFRTGGYEAFF.

CDR3 nucleotides: TGTGCCAGCAGCTTAGCGGGGACTTGGACCGGGGAGCTGTTTTTT. Its protein product is CASSLAGTWTGELFF. This chain connects TRBV7-9 to TRBJ2-2; D may be TRBD2 (6 bases). The CDR3 runs 15 residues. Trimming stripped 0 bases from V and 5 bases from J, with 10 bases between. CDR1 SEHNR and CDR2 FQNEAQ come from the germline V gene (reference sequence).

The CDR3 coding sequence is TGTGCCAGCCACGGCCACATTAATCAGCCCCAGCATTTT. Its translation: CASHGHINQPQHF. The chain links TRBV28 to TRBJ1-5; D is undetermined. This CDR3 is 13 amino acids long. Germline V gene lookup returns CDR1 MDHEN and CDR2 SYDVKM. The V end lost 8 bases, the J end lost 4 bases, and 12 bases lay between the germline ends. The full variable domain, rest sourced from reference TRBV28 and TRBJ1-5, is DVKVTQSSRYLVKRTGEKVFLECVQDMDHENMFWYRQDPGLGLRLIYFSYDVKMKEKGDIPEGYSVSREKKERFSLILESASTNQTSMYLCASHGHINQPQHFGDGTRLSIL.

The chain carries TRBV5-8 and TRBJ2-7, with D possibly being TRBD2 (6 bases). The CDR3 is 10 residues long. Trimming took 0 bases from V and 12 from J, leaving 7 bases between them. Germline CDR1 and CDR2: SGHTS and YDEGEE. The CDR3 spells CASSLAGGYF. CDR3 DNA: TGTGCCAGCAGCTTGGCCGGGGGGTACTTC.

V gene TRBV2 combines with J gene TRBJ1-5; 9 bases are shared with TRBD1. The junction had 7 bases not matched to a gene; V was cut back by 6 bases and J by 7 bases. CDR3 length: 14 residues. Germline V lookup: CDR1 SNHLY, CDR2 FYNNEI. The CDR3 reads CASRDRGLYQPQHF. CDR3 DNA sequence: TGTGCCAGCAGGGACAGGGGTTTATACCAGCCCCAGCATTTT.

This clone was recorded only once. This sequence joins TRBV6-6 and TRBJ1-5; 9 nucleotides agree with TRBD1. CDR3 length: 14 residues. Unmatched junction bases numbered 5, after V lost 7 bases and J lost 4 bases. Germline loops: CDR1 MNHNY, CDR2 SVGAGI (reference sequence). CDR3 in DNA: TGTGCCAGCAAGGGGGGACAGGGTAATCAGCCCCAGCATTTT. It is translated as CASKGGQGNQPQHF.

The chain joins TRBV11-2 to TRBJ1-6; no clear D gene. The V end was cut by 4 bases, the J end by 7 bases, with 8 bases between. The CDR3 is 13 amino acids. Germline values: CDR1 SGHAT, CDR2 FQNNGV. Here the CDR3 reads CASSSARNSPLHF. The CDR3 region has the DNA TGTGCCAGCAGCTCAGCACGGAATTCACCCCTCCACTTT.

V gene TRBV18 combines with J gene TRBJ2-2; D gene uncertain. Trimming shortened V by 1 base and J by 3 bases, and 9 bases separated the two germline ends. Germline values: CDR1 KGHSH, CDR2 LQKENI. This CDR3 comprises 15 residues. The CDR3: CASSPQVGYTGELFF. The CDR3 region has the DNA TGTGCCAGCTCACCACAGGTTGGCTACACCGGGGAGCTGTTTTTT.